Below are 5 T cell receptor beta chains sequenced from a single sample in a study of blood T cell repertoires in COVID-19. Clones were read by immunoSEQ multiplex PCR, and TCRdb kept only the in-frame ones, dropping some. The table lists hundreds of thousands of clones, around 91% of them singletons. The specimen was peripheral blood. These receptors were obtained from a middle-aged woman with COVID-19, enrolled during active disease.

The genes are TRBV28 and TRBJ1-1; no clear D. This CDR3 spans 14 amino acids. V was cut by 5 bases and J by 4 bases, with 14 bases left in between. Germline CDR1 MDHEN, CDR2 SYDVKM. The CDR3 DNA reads TGTGCCAGCAGTGCCCGAGTACAGAGCACTGAAGCTTTCTTT. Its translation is CASSARVQSTEAFF.

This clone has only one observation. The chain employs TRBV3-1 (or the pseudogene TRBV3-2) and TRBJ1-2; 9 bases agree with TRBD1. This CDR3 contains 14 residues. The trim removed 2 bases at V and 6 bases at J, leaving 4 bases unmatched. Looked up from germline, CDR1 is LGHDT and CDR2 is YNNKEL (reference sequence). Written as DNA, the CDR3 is TGTGCCAGCAGCCAACGGACAGGGGAAGATGGCTACACCTTC. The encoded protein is CASSQRTGEDGYTF.

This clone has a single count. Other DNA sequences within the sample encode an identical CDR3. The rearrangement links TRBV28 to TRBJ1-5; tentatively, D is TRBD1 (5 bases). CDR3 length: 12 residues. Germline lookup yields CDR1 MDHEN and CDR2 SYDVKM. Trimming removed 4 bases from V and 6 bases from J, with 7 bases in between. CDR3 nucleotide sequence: TGTGCCAGCAGTTCGGGGGGTCAGCCCCAGCATTTT. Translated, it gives CASSSGGQPQHF.

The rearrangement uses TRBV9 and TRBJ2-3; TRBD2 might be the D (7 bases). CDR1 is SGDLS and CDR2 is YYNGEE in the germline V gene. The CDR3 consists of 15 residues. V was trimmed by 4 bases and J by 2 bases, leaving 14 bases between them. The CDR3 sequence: CASSPRGPYTDTQYF. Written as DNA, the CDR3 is TGTGCCAGCAGCCCGCGGGGGCCCTACACAGATACGCAGTATTTT.

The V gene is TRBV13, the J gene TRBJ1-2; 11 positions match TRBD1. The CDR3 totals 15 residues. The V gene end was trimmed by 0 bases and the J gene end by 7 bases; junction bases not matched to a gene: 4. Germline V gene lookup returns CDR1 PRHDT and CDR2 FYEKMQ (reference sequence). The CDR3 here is CASSLGGQGARGYTF. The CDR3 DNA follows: TGTGCCAGCAGCTTAGGCGGACAGGGGGCACGTGGCTACACCTTC.